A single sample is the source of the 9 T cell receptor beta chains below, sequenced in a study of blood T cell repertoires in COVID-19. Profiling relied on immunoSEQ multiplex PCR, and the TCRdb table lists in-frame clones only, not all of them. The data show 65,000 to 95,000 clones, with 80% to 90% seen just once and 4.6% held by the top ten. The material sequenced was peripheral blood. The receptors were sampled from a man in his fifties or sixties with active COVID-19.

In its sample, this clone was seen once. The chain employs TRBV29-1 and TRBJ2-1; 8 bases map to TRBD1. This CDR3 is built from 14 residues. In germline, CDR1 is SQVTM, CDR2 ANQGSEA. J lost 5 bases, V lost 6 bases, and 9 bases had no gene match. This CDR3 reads CSVARGRGDNEQFF. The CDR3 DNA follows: TGCAGCGTAGCCAGGGGGCGCGGCGACAATGAGCAGTTCTTC.

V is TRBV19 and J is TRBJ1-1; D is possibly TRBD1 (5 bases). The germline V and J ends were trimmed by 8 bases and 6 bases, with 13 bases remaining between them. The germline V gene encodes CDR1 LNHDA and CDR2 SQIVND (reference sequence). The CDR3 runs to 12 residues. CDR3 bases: TGTGCCAGTCGGAGGGGAGGTGCTGAAGCTTTCTTT. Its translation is CASRRGGAEAFF.

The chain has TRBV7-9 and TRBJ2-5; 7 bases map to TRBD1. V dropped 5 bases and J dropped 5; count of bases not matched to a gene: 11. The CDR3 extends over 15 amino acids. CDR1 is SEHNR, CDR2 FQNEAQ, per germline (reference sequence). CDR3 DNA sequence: TGTGCCAGCAGCCAACGACAGGGTGGTGGGGAGACCCAGTACTTC. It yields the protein CASSQRQGGGETQYF.

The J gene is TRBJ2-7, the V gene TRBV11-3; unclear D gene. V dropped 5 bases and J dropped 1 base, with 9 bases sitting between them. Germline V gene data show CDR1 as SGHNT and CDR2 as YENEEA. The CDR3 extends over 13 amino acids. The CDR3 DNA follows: TGTGCCAGCAGCCACACAAATTCCTACGAGCAGTACTTC. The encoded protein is CASSHTNSYEQYF.

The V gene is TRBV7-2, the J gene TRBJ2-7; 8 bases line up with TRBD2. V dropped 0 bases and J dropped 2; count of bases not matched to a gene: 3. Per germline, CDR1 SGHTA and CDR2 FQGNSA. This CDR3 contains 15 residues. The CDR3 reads CASSLASGGAYEQYF. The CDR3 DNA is TGTGCCAGCAGCTTAGCCAGCGGGGGTGCCTACGAGCAGTACTTC.

CDR3 sequence (DNA): TGTGCCTCCCAGGGGCGGCCCGCTATACCACCCCTCCACTTT. Amino acids: CASQGRPAIPPLHF. The chain uses TRBV10-3 and TRBJ1-6, with D perhaps TRBD1 (6 bases). Germline assignment: CDR1 ENHRY and CDR2 SYGVKD. V was pared by 11 bases and J by 11 bases, with 22 bases between. CDR3 length: 14 residues.

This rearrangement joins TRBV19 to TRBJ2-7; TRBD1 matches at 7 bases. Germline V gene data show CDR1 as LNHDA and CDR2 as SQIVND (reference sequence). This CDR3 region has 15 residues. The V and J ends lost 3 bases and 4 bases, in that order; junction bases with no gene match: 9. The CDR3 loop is CASSIRTGGPYEQYF. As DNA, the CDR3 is TGTGCCAGTAGTATTAGGACAGGTGGACCTTACGAGCAGTACTTC.

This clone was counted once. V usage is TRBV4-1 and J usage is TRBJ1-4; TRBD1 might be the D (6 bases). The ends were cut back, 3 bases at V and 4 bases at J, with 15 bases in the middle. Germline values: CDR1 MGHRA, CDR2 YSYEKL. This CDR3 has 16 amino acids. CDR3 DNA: TGCGCCAGCAGCCAGGACAGATCATCCGTTAATGAAAAACTGTTTTTT. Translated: CASSQDRSSVNEKLFF.

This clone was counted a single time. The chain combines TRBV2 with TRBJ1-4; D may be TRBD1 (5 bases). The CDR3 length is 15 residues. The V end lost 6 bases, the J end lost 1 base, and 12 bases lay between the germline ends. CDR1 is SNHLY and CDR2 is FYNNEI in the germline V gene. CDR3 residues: CASRWGRKTNEKLFF. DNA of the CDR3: TGTGCCAGCAGATGGGGCAGGAAAACTAATGAAAAACTGTTTTTT.